The table lists the clone carrying this T cell receptor (beta chain) with a few counts. Its antigen is undetermined. No fewer than 7 million PBMCs went into each sample. The germline V gene has CDR1 SGHTA and CDR2 FQGNSA. CDR3 size: 15 residues. V was pared by 5 bases and J by 10 bases, with 6 bases of the junction left unmatched. The record originates from a study of blood T cells in healthy people across ages. Study-wide points: With donor CMV status unknown, expanded clonotype changes were possibly confounded.

A sample-barcoded 5' primer and a J-beta primer mix were used in a second PCR of roughly 7 to 11 cycles. TCRdb used MiXCR to reprocess the 5' RACE reads, holding one entry per CDR3 protein. The profile shows about 1.4 million distinct CDR3 sequences, 55% to 75% of them singletons. The sequencing input was blood. The rearrangement links TRBV7-2 to TRBJ2-1, with 15 bases lining up with TRBD2. The origin of this receptor is a man in his late teens or twenties in good health. DNA for the CDR3: TGTGCCAGCAGCCCGGGACTAGCGGGGGGCGAGGAGCAGTTCTTC. Amino acids: CASSPGLAGGEEQFF.